Described below is a single TCR beta chain sequence and its context. Its antigen has not been determined. The sample holds no much larger clone one base away, and base qualities are not on file. Explained via the paper, the time point label denotes: blood 4 weeks post-SBRT, at nephrectomy. Per the publication, the treatment or condition label means: 15 Gy SBRT to primary tumor, nephrectomy 4 weeks later. The samples were obtained from a clinical trial, where primary renal cell carcinomas were treated with 15 Gy stereotactic body radiation therapy and then removed by nephrectomy 4 weeks afterward. To follow tumor-enriched clonotypes, peripheral blood was collected serially from radiation-treated patients at baseline and again at 2 weeks and 4 weeks after SBRT. All patients had renal cell carcinoma with clear cell pathology. The QIAamp DNA Blood Mini Kit (Qiagen) was used to prepare genomic DNA for TCR sequencing. Only samples passing all quality control checks were included in the analyses.

This sample is drawn from a study of radiation and T cells in renal cell carcinoma (dated by TCRdb to 2018 to 2020). About the study as a whole: A total of 53 samples underwent TCR beta sequencing, made up of 26 tumors and about 27 peripheral blood samples. A total of roughly 3,900,000 unique CDR3 nucleotide sequences, encoding 2,500,000 or so unique CDR3 amino acid sequences, were found across all 50 or so samples. The last blood draw occurred 4 weeks after radiation, at the same time as nephrectomy.

V has 5 bases trimmed and J has 1 base trimmed; junction bases matching no gene number 3. Based on the germline V gene, the CDR1 and CDR2 sequences are SGHTA and FQGTGA. Counted from cysteine to phenylalanine, this CDR3 has 14 amino acids. The sequence is cut down to CDR3 DNA, 42 bases in frame from base 1. The full study reports these points: Because the trial had a single-armed design, the trial could not examine how radiation dose or scheduling affected the TCR repertoire. Tracking of blood repertoire dynamics stopped at approximately four weeks after treatment, with no follow-up past that point. Because pretreatment tumor biopsies were not available, the baseline intratumoral presence of clonotypes could not be determined. In blood, the top tumor clonotypes increased between baseline and 2 weeks post-radiation and then shrank by 4 weeks, which suggests that tumor-resident clones expanded only transiently.

TCR beta libraries were generated from genomic DNA with the immunoSEQ kit, following the manufacturer's recommendations. For library preparation, a first multiplex PCR was performed with proprietary primers, followed by a second PCR in which unique barcodes were added, and bead cleanups were performed after each round. Each sample batch included a kit-provided positive control reaction and a negative control reaction. The final libraries underwent checking on an Agilent 4200 TapeStation D1000 ScreenTape, volumetric pooling, and quantification by qPCR. An Illumina NextSeq500 fitted with a MidOutput 150-cycle cartridge performed the sequencing, running 156 Read1 cycles and 15 Index1 cycles with the kit's custom primers. The pooled library was loaded at 0.8 to 1 pM, and approximately 18% PhiX control was spiked in. The authors' pipeline ran thus. Vendor-processed data were analyzed in R, with a clonotype defined as all T cells sharing the same CDR3 nucleotide sequence. In the clone abundance analyses, frequencies were normalized to the 10,000 most abundant clones in each sample. Before analysis, public T cell clones were removed, and these numbered fewer than six per sample on average. An abundance difference of at least 32-fold between compartments was the criterion for calling clonotypes tumor-enriched or baseline blood-enriched. Clonotypes expanded or contracted between blood time points were identified with a beta-binomial differential abundance model. Similarity between tumor and blood repertoires was quantified using the Baroni-Urbani and Buser coefficient, and groups were compared with two-tailed Wilcoxon tests in R. In its TCRdb copy, this immuneACCESS table keeps in-frame sequences only and misses some clones. Where compared with another copy, unresolved V genes explain less than half of these, and the others have no known cause. That table furnishes V, J and clone size, whereas the DNA furnished D and trimming. Across this sample there are around 170,000 clones, with 88% seen only once. Roughly 12% of the sample belongs to the ten largest clones.

The chain joins TRBV7-3 to TRBJ1-1, with TRBD1 matching 8 junction bases. The sequencing here drew on blood, taken from a patient whose treatment included radiotherapy and nephrectomy. The receptor's source is a woman aged 50 to 65 with renal cell carcinoma. The DNA is as follows: TGTGCCAGCAGCCCGGGACAGGCGAACACTGAAGCTTTCTTT. This encodes CASSPGQANTEAFF.